Listed below are T cell receptor beta chains from one sample, sequenced in a study of blood T cell repertoires in COVID-19. The assay was immunoSEQ multiplex PCR, and TCRdb's table has in-frame clones only and misses some. Of roughly 200,000 clones in the sample, around four fifths were seen once. The specimen was peripheral blood. These receptors all come from a woman aged 80 or older with COVID-19, enrolled during active disease. The conserved cysteine and the conserved F or W are not part of the CDR3 here.

>TRBJ2-7|TRBV7-2
ASSLGGGTGAYEQY
>TRBJ2-3|TRBV19
ASSFRQSPDTQY
>TRBJ1-2|TRBV7-3
ASSLGGEQNYGYT
>TRBJ2-3|TRBV11-3
ASSLGSGLAGGTTDTQY
>TRBJ1-1|TRBV29-1
SVASDSEAF
>TRBJ2-2|TRBV7-2
ASSYGLAVNTGELF
>TRBJ2-7|TRBV9
ASSVHPNSGTGVDEQY
>TRBJ1-2|TRBV7-9
ASSTRQGRHEGYT
>TRBJ2-3|TRBV30
ASGQGKSDTQY
>TRBJ2-5|TRBV3-1/TRBV3-2
ATSLADLAETQY
>TRBJ2-3|TRBV7-3
ASSTGGRTDTQY
>TRBJ2-7|TRBV12-2
ASRLVVAGYEQY
>TRBJ1-2|TRBV7-9
ASSRDLRGYT
>TRBJ1-2|TRBV10-3
AISPRGGYGYT
>TRBJ1-6|TRBV5-1
ASSFGQGTSPLH
>TRBJ1-2|TRBV28
ASTPPDRYGYT
>TRBJ1-2|TRBV14
ASSQDPFYGYT
>TRBJ1-2|TRBV23-1
ASSHDRAYGYT
>TRBJ1-2|TRBV28
ASSLGSSYGYT
>TRBJ1-2|TRBV5-8
ASSWGGYGYT
>TRBJ2-1|TRBV5-1
ASSPSGSIYEQF
>TRBJ1-3|TRBV20-1
SASFGANGNTIY
>TRBJ1-2|TRBV5-6
ASSLAGVNYGYT
>TRBJ1-2|TRBV19
ASSPDSTSNYGYT
>TRBJ2-7|TRBV7-9
ASSGRDRDYEQY
>TRBJ1-6|TRBV3-1/TRBV3-2
ASSQESRANSPLH
>TRBJ1-2|TRBV6-5
ASSFRGTGVYGYT
>TRBJ1-1|TRBV3-1/TRBV3-2
ASSPTGTHEAF
>TRBJ2-1|TRBV13
ASSLGGGGWPDEQF
>TRBJ2-7|TRBV2
ASGRRYEQY
>TRBJ2-5|TRBV19
ASSSERRGTQY
>TRBJ1-1|TRBV2
ASATRGGKTEAF
>TRBJ2-7|TRBV7-9
ASSRDRTYEQY
>TRBJ1-6|TRBV5-1
ASSLGSGEHSPLH
>TRBJ2-3|TRBV6-5
ASSSSAWRSTDTQY
>TRBJ2-7|TRBV5-4
ASSLGTRFDSYEQY
>TRBJ2-1|TRBV5-1
ASSLEQGSYNEQF
>TRBJ2-5|TRBV7-2
ASRRGQVETQY
>TRBJ2-1|TRBV21-1
ASSPTGTSGVSSYNEQF
>TRBJ2-1|TRBV5-1
ASSIVSYQGNEQF
>TRBJ1-2|TRBV5-4
ASSLGQRTGGGYGYT
>TRBJ2-7|TRBV30
AWTSAAMGQY
>TRBJ1-1|TRBV28
ASSLQGATEAF
>TRBJ1-2|TRBV3-1/TRBV3-2
ASSPSGGVGYGYT
>TRBJ1-1|TRBV18
ASLSMNTEAF
>TRBJ2-3|TRBV10-1
ASSPTLSRGTDTQY
>TRBJ2-1|TRBV19
ASNVGLAGDNEQF
>TRBJ2-7|TRBV2
ASLAREQY
>TRBJ1-2|TRBV19
ASSIQAYGYT
>TRBJ1-2|TRBV7-9
ASSFLGRDYGYT
>TRBJ1-1|TRBV30
AWSVTGETEAF